This passage covers 27 T cell receptor beta chains from one sample sequenced in a study of T cell changes during pregnancy in multiple sclerosis. The repertoire was sequenced with immunoSEQ multiplex PCR; TCRdb's copy has only in-frame clones and lacks some. The data contain 10,000 to 13,000 clones, around 88% of them singletons. The specimen was CD8+ T cells from peripheral blood mononuclear cells, collected in the first trimester of pregnancy. The source is a female donor in good health, enrolled as a control in a pregnancy study.

The V gene is TRBV7-9, the J gene TRBJ1-5; the D is unclear. Trimming pared 5 bases from V and 5 bases from J, leaving 10 bases between. Looked up from germline, CDR1 is SEHNR and CDR2 is FQNEAQ (reference sequence). CDR3 length equals 13 residues. The CDR3 loop is CASSKSEYQPQHF. The CDR3 DNA sequence: TGTGCCAGCAGCAAAAGCGAGTATCAGCCCCAGCATTTT.

The chain couples TRBV7-3 to TRBJ2-2; TRBD2 matches at 8 bases. Germline V gene data show CDR1 as SGHTA and CDR2 as FQGTGA. Unmatched junction bases numbered 9, after V lost 6 bases and J lost 6 bases. The CDR3 has 15 residues. Here the CDR3 reads CASRLAGGRSGELFF. The CDR3 DNA sequence: TGTGCCAGCAGACTTGCGGGGGGAAGATCCGGGGAGCTGTTTTTT.

V gene TRBV2 combines with J gene TRBJ2-7, with D perhaps matching TRBD1 (5 bases). Germline values: CDR1 SNHLY, CDR2 FYNNEI. CDR3 length equals 20 residues. Trimming removed 0 bases from V and 3 bases from J, with 27 bases in between. This CDR3 reads CASSEARNWGRAIRDYEQYF. The CDR3 DNA reads as TGTGCCAGCAGTGAAGCGCGGAATTGGGGCAGGGCAATCCGAGACTACGAGCAGTACTTC.

The gene calls are TRBV7-8 and TRBJ1-2, with 10 bases matching TRBD1. Germline trimming cut 2 bases from V and 3 bases from J; bases unmatched to any gene: 9. The CDR3 has 17 amino acids. Germline CDR1 and CDR2: SGHVS and FQNEAQ. The chain's CDR3 is CASSLSPRQGADYGYTF. The DNA for the CDR3 is TGTGCCAGCAGCTTATCCCCGCGACAGGGGGCCGACTATGGCTACACCTTC. Supplemented by reference TRBV7-8 and TRBJ1-2, the full variable domain reads GAGVSQSPRYKVAKRGQDVALRCDPISGHVSLFWYQQALGQGPEFLTYFQNEAQLDKSGLPSDRFFAERPEGSVSTLKIQRTQQEDSAVYLCASSLSPRQGADYGYTFGSGTRLTVV.

The rearrangement uses TRBV30 and TRBJ2-7; perhaps TRBD1 as D (6 bases). V lost 3 bases and J lost 2, with 14 bases in between. Germline CDR1 GTSNPN, CDR2 SVGIG (reference sequence). The CDR3 spans 14 residues. DNA for the CDR3: TGTGCCTGGAGGCAGACGGGACACCCCTACGAGCAGTACTTC. It encodes CAWRQTGHPYEQYF.

V is TRBV25-1 and J is TRBJ2-3, with D unclear. This CDR3 has 16 residues. V shed 8 bases and J shed 0 bases, with 18 bases lying between them. The germline gives CDR1 MGHDK, CDR2 SYGVNS. CDR3 amino acids: CASSMSPLMSTDTQYF. CDR3 nucleotides: TGTGCCAGCTCTATGTCCCCGCTAATGAGCACAGATACGCAGTATTTT.

V gene TRBV11-2 combines with J gene TRBJ1-2, with TRBD1 matching 9 bases. Trimming cost V 3 bases and J 0 bases; bases outside gene matches: 8. Germline assignment: CDR1 SGHAT and CDR2 FQNNGV. CDR3 size: 17 residues. The CDR3, as DNA: TGTGCCAGCAGCTTCTTGGGGACAGGGTGGGCTAACTATGGCTACACCTTC. Protein sequence: CASSFLGTGWANYGYTF.

The chain combines TRBV6-4 with TRBJ2-2; 7 positions match TRBD2. CDR3 length: 15 residues. Germline CDR1 reads MRHNA; CDR2 reads SNTAGT. V dropped 4 bases and J dropped 6; count of bases not matched to a gene: 8. CDR3 sequence: CASSAGSGVPGELFF. In DNA, the CDR3 is TGTGCCAGCAGTGCGGGAAGCGGGGTCCCCGGGGAGCTGTTTTTT.

The gene calls are TRBV6-4 and TRBJ2-1, with D possibly being TRBD2 (6 bases). This CDR3 is built from 15 residues. Germline V gives CDR1 MRHNA, CDR2 SNTAGT. The V end lost 0 bases, the J end lost 6 bases, and 12 bases lay between the germline ends. The chain's CDR3 is CASSDSATSFNEQFF. CDR3 nucleotide sequence: TGTGCCAGCAGTGACTCCGCGACTAGTTTCAATGAGCAGTTCTTC.

The chain couples TRBV27 to TRBJ1-2; D is possibly TRBD1 (6 bases). The V end lost 2 bases, the J end lost 6 bases, and 7 bases lay between the germline ends. Germline CDR1 and CDR2: MNHEY and SMNVEV (reference sequence). The CDR3 has 12 residues. The CDR3, as DNA: TGTGCCAGCAGTTTAAAGGGGGATGGCTACACCTTC. Translated, it gives CASSLKGDGYTF.

The V gene is TRBV30, the J gene TRBJ2-3, with 10 bases lining up with TRBD2. CDR3 length: 14 residues. Germline assignment: CDR1 GTSNPN and CDR2 SVGIG (reference sequence). Trimming at V came to 3 bases and at J to 3 bases, leaving 3 bases not matched to a gene. DNA of the CDR3: TGTGCCTGGAGCGAGCGGGGGGGGACAGATACGCAGTATTTT. Translated: CAWSERGGTDTQYF. Variable domain in full (rest from reference TRBV30 and TRBJ2-3): SQTIHQWPATLVQPVGSPLSLECTVEGTSNPNLYWYRQAAGRGLQLLFYSVGIGQISSEVPQNLSASRPQDRQFILSSKKLLLSDSGFYLCAWSERGGTDTQYFGPGTRLTVL.

V usage is TRBV30 and J usage is TRBJ1-1; no definite D call. V lost 0 bases and J lost 4, with 21 bases in between. This CDR3 contains 17 residues. Germline lookup yields CDR1 GTSNPN and CDR2 SVGIG (reference sequence). The CDR3 protein is CAWSVRDGRVVGTEAFF. DNA of the CDR3: TGTGCCTGGAGTGTACGGGATGGGAGGGTAGTAGGCACTGAAGCTTTCTTT. Drawing the rest from reference TRBV30 and TRBJ1-1, the complete variable domain is SQTIHQWPATLVQPVGSPLSLECTVEGTSNPNLYWYRQAAGRGLQLLFYSVGIGQISSEVPQNLSASRPQDRQFILSSKKLLLSDSGFYLCAWSVRDGRVVGTEAFFGQGTRLTVV.

V is TRBV2 and J is TRBJ1-5; 8 nucleotides align to TRBD1. This CDR3 is 15 amino acids long. The ends lost 6 bases at V and 3 bases at J; junction bases unmatched: 7. Germline V lookup: CDR1 SNHLY, CDR2 FYNNEI. CDR3: CASSPGQEPNQPQHF. CDR3 coding DNA: TGTGCCAGCAGCCCGGGACAGGAACCCAATCAGCCCCAGCATTTT.

V gene TRBV29-1 combines with J gene TRBJ1-1; TRBD1 matches at 11 bases. The CDR3 is made up of 13 amino acids. The germline CDR1 and CDR2 sequences are SQVTM and ANQGSEA. V was pared by 7 bases and J by 3 bases, with 4 bases of the junction left unmatched. This chain's CDR3 is CSATGQGDTEAFF. DNA of the CDR3: TGCAGCGCTACGGGACAGGGGGACACTGAAGCTTTCTTT.

This chain connects TRBV27 to TRBJ2-5; TRBD1 matches 7 bases. V shed 8 bases, J shed 5 bases, and the junction held 8 bases outside the gene matches. Per the germline V gene, CDR1 is MNHEY and CDR2 is SMNVEV (reference sequence). The CDR3 has 13 amino acids. CDR3 sequence reads: CASQPTGMETQYF. The CDR3 DNA follows: TGTGCCAGCCAGCCGACAGGGATGGAGACCCAGTACTTC.

The chain links TRBV5-1 to TRBJ2-5; weak D call: TRBD2 (6 bases). The CDR3 runs to 19 residues. Germline CDR1 and CDR2: SGHRS and YFSETQ. V lost 2 bases, J lost 1 base, and 24 bases lay in between. The CDR3 loop is CASSFGEAETAILQETQYF. CDR3 nucleotide sequence: TGCGCCAGCAGCTTCGGGGAGGCCGAGACGGCGATACTCCAAGAGACCCAGTACTTC.

CDR3 amino acids: CASSDRGLNTGELFF. For the CDR3, the DNA is TGTGCCAGCAGTGACAGGGGCTTGAACACCGGGGAGCTGTTTTTT. The rearrangement joins TRBV19 to TRBJ2-2; 8 nucleotides align to TRBD1. V trimming: 9 bases; J trimming: 1 base; junction bases outside the gene matches: 7. The V gene's germline CDR1 is LNHDA and CDR2 SQIVND (reference sequence). CDR3 length equals 15 residues.

This clone was detected only once. The chain uses TRBV15 and TRBJ2-7, with D tentatively TRBD2 (6 bases). Trimming removed 1 base at V and 5 bases at J, with 12 bases between. The CDR3 loop spans 14 amino acids. Germline assignment: CDR1 LNHNV and CDR2 YYDKDF (reference sequence). CDR3 sequence: CATSRGRESDEQYF. For the CDR3, the DNA is TGTGCCACCAGCAGAGGACGGGAGAGCGACGAGCAGTACTTC. Based on the CDR3 plus reference TRBV15 and TRBJ2-7, the full variable domain is DAMVIQNPRYQVTQFGKPVTLSCSQTLNHNVMYWYQQKSSQAPKLLFHYYDKDFNNEADTPDNFQSRRPNTSFCFLDIRSPGLGDTAMYLCATSRGRESDEQYFGPGTRLTVT.

The chain has TRBV18 and TRBJ1-1, with TRBD1 matching over 11 bases. V trimming: 0 bases; J trimming: 8 bases; junction bases outside the gene matches: 20. In germline, CDR1 is KGHSH, CDR2 LQKENI. The length of the CDR3 is 20 residues. CDR3 DNA sequence: TGTGCCAGCTCACCACCAATTCCGTTACGGACAGGGGGCCAAAAAAGCGAAGCTTTCTTT. Encoded protein: CASSPPIPLRTGGQKSEAFF.

The table lists this clone with a count of one. The gene calls are TRBV11-2 and TRBJ2-1; 7 bases match TRBD2. Trimming took 1 base from V and 4 from J; bases not matched to a gene: 7. The germline gives CDR1 SGHAT, CDR2 FQNNGV. CDR3 length: 16 amino acids. The CDR3, as DNA: TGTGCCAGCAGCTTAGTCGGGCTAGCGGCGTACAATGAGCAGTTCTTC. Protein product: CASSLVGLAAYNEQFF.

This chain uses TRBV5-1 with TRBJ2-5, with D perhaps TRBD2 (5 bases). The V and J ends lost 4 bases and 0 bases respectively, with 13 bases between them. The CDR3 covers 15 residues. Germline V gene sequence: CDR1 SGHRS, CDR2 YFSETQ. The DNA for the CDR3 is TGCGCCAGCAGCCCCGGGGTCAGTCACCAAGAGACCCAGTACTTC. Translating gives CASSPGVSHQETQYF.

The chain recombines TRBV19 with TRBJ1-2; a weak D match, TRBD1 (5 bases). V shed 3 bases and J shed 6 bases, with 20 bases lying between them. The CDR3 runs to 16 residues. Germline V gene lookup returns CDR1 LNHDA and CDR2 SQIVND (reference sequence). This chain's CDR3 is CASSIQRQNPGDGYTF. CDR3 in DNA: TGTGCCAGTAGTATCCAGCGACAGAACCCTGGGGATGGCTACACCTTC.

V gene TRBV19 combines with J gene TRBJ1-5; TRBD1 is a possible D gene (5 bases). Germline V gene data show CDR1 as LNHDA and CDR2 as SQIVND (reference sequence). This CDR3 is 16 amino acids long. Trimming left V 3 bases short and J 0 bases short, with 12 bases between. The CDR3 DNA is TGTGCCAGTAGTATTAAGGGGCACTATAGCAATCAGCCCCAGCATTTT. Its translation: CASSIKGHYSNQPQHF.

J is TRBJ1-2 and V is TRBV5-6; D might be TRBD1 (5 bases). V was trimmed by 0 bases and J by 5 bases, leaving 11 bases between them. This CDR3 has 14 residues. Germline CDR1 is SGHDT and CDR2 is YYEEEE. The CDR3 sequence is CASSLDRSDYGYTF. The CDR3, as DNA: TGTGCCAGCAGCTTGGACAGGTCGGATTATGGCTACACCTTC.

This sequence joins TRBV13 and TRBJ2-2; D is possibly TRBD1 (5 bases). The CDR3 sequence is 13 residues long. The V gene lost 0 bases and the J gene lost 6 bases, with 5 bases spanning the gap. Germline V gene data show CDR1 as PRHDT and CDR2 as FYEKMQ (reference sequence). The CDR3 DNA reads TGTGCCAGCAGCTTAGGAGGGGCCGGGGAGCTGTTTTTT. Residues: CASSLGGAGELFF.

V and J are TRBV27 and TRBJ1-1, with D perhaps matching TRBD1 (5 bases). CDR1 and CDR2 from the germline V gene are MNHEY and SMNVEV (reference sequence). The CDR3 sequence is 13 residues long. Trimming stripped 4 bases from V and 3 bases from J, with 9 bases between. DNA of the CDR3: TGTGCCAGCAGTTCCGCAGGGTACACTGAAGCTTTCTTT. Its translation: CASSSAGYTEAFF.

CDR3 sequence: CASSPRTLNNEQFF. The CDR3, as DNA: TGTGCCAGCAGCCCCCGGACACTAAACAATGAGCAGTTCTTC. The chain links TRBV28 to TRBJ2-1; tentative D call: TRBD1 (5 bases). The germline V gene has CDR1 MDHEN and CDR2 SYDVKM. Trimming left V 6 bases short and J 5 bases short, with 14 bases between. The CDR3 totals 14 residues.